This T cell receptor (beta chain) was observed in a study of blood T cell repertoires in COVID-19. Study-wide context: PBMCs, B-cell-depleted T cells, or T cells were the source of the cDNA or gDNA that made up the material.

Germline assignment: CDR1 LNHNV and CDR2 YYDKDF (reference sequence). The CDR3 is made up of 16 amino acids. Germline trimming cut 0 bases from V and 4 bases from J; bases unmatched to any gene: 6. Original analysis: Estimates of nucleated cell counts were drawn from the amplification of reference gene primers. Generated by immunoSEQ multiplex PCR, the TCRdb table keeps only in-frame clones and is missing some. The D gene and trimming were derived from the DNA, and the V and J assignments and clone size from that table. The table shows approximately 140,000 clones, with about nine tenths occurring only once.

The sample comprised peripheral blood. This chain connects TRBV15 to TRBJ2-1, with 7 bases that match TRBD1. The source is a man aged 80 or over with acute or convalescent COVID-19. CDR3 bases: TGTGCCACCAGCAGAGAACCGGGACAGAAGTACAATGAGCAGTTCTTC. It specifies CATSREPGQKYNEQFF.